This T cell receptor (beta chain) stems from a study of blood T cell repertoires in COVID-19. Study information: Either two negative PCRs, clearance, or symptom resolution qualified Cohort 3 donors as recovered.

Participant ages covered about 18 to 89 years across 25 or so US areas. Which cohort a participant joined came from the clinical history participants gave. As processed by the authors: Nucleated cell counts were estimated from reference gene primer amplification. The table came from immunoSEQ multiplex PCR; TCRdb's copy has only in-frame clones and leaves some out. That table furnishes V, J and clone size, whereas the DNA furnished D and trimming. The sample contains some 300,000 clones, approximately 90% of which appear only once. The sample comprised PBMCs or T cells enriched from blood (not recorded which). The TCR originated in a woman between 55 and 75 years old in a cohort exposed to, infected with or recovered from COVID-19 (not recorded which).

The CDR3 nucleotides are TGTGCCAGTGCACAGGGGGGGACGTCCTACAATGAGCAGTTCTTC. Its protein product is CASAQGGTSYNEQFF. The rearrangement joins TRBV6-5 to TRBJ2-1; D is perhaps TRBD1 (8 bases). Germline loops: CDR1 MNHEY, CDR2 SVGAGI. The CDR3 extends over 15 amino acids. Trimming pared 9 bases from V and 1 base from J, leaving 16 bases between.